The 20 T cell receptor beta chains listed next were all sequenced from one sample in a study of cytotoxic CD8 clonotypes in ibrutinib-treated CLL. Assay: immunoSEQ multiplex PCR; the TCRdb copy retains only in-frame clones and omits some. The sample shows 270,000 or so clones, approximately 76% of them seen only once. The input for sequencing was PBMCs, taken at disease progression, from a patient treated with ibrutinib. These receptor sequences come from a human donor with chronic lymphocytic leukemia.

This clone was seen only once. V gene TRBV9 combines with J gene TRBJ2-2; the D gene is possibly TRBD1 (5 bases). V was pared by 2 bases and J by 1 base, with 12 bases between. This CDR3 has 16 residues. The germline V gene has CDR1 SGDLS and CDR2 YYNGEE. Written as DNA, the CDR3 is TGTGCCAGCAGCGTTCGGACACCAAAGAACACCGGGGAGCTGTTTTTT. Translating gives CASSVRTPKNTGELFF.

The chain recombines TRBV6-1 with TRBJ2-2, with TRBD1 as a possible D gene (6 bases). Germline CDR1 reads MNHNS; CDR2 reads SASEGT. CDR3 size: 13 residues. The V and J ends lost 10 bases and 5 bases respectively, with 14 bases between them. The CDR3 sequence: CAIIIRGTGELFF. The CDR3 DNA follows: TGTGCCATCATTATCAGGGGTACCGGGGAGCTGTTTTTT.

In regard to this clone: This sample also contains other DNA sequences that code for the same CDR3. The V gene is TRBV5-1, the J gene TRBJ2-7; D remains ambiguous. This CDR3 comprises 13 residues. V shed 0 bases and J shed 1 base, with 5 bases lying between them. Germline CDR1 reads SGHRS; CDR2 reads YFSETQ. CDR3 in amino acids: CASSLASSYEQYF. The CDR3 DNA reads as TGCGCCAGCAGCTTGGCGAGTTCCTACGAGCAGTACTTC.

The chain links TRBV4-1 to TRBJ2-3; D gene ambiguous. The CDR3 has 13 amino acids. Trimming removed 4 bases at V and 2 bases at J, with 7 bases between. Germline CDR1 MGHRA, CDR2 YSYEKL. The CDR3 nucleotides read TGCGCCAGCAGCCCTAGACTCACAGATACGCAGTATTTT. Its translation: CASSPRLTDTQYF.

This clone was seen a handful of times. The chain carries TRBV9 and TRBJ1-3, with no clear D. The germline V gene encodes CDR1 SGDLS and CDR2 YYNGEE. V lost 4 bases and J lost 0, with 5 bases in between. The length of the CDR3 is 13 residues. CDR3 in amino acids: CASSPDSGNTIYF. Here the CDR3 DNA reads TGTGCCAGCAGCCCAGACTCTGGAAACACCATATATTTT. Together with reference TRBV9 and TRBJ1-3, the CDR3 gives the full variable domain: DSGVTQTPKHLITATGQRVTLRCSPRSGDLSVYWYQQSLDQGLQFLIQYYNGEERAKGNILERFSAQQFPDLHSELNLSSLELGDSALYFCASSPDSGNTIYFGEGSWLTVV.

The genes are TRBV4-1 and TRBJ2-3; D might be TRBD1 or TRBD2, each matching 5 bases. Germline loops: CDR1 MGHRA, CDR2 YSYEKL. The CDR3 covers 16 residues. V lost 4 bases and J lost 3, with 17 bases in between. Here the CDR3 DNA reads TGCGCCAGCAGCCGCCCCCGGGACCGAAGTACAGATACGCAGTATTTT. Translating it yields CASSRPRDRSTDTQYF.

The rearrangement links TRBV28 to TRBJ1-4; no firm D call. Germline assignment: CDR1 MDHEN and CDR2 SYDVKM. Trimming took off 6 bases at V and 13 bases at J, with 21 bases between the two ends. This CDR3 comprises 14 residues. Here the CDR3 reads CASSPTPGLRRLFF. The CDR3 nucleotides are TGTGCCAGCAGCCCGACACCAGGTCTACGGCGACTGTTTTTT.

The J gene is TRBJ2-5, the V gene TRBV7-8; D is ambiguous. The CDR3 totals 15 residues. Per germline, CDR1 SGHVS and CDR2 FQNEAQ. The V gene lost 5 bases and the J gene lost 0 bases, with 13 bases spanning the gap. This CDR3 reads CASSPPGRYQETQYF. The CDR3 DNA is TGTGCCAGCAGCCCCCCCGGGCGGTACCAAGAGACCCAGTACTTC.

The rearrangement uses TRBV18 and TRBJ2-2; D not certain. With 2 bases removed from V and 7 bases from J, the gap between germline ends came to 8 bases. Germline V gene lookup returns CDR1 KGHSH and CDR2 LQKENI. This CDR3 is built from 13 residues. The CDR3 region is CASSPSGGGELFF. The CDR3 DNA reads TGTGCCAGCTCACCATCAGGTGGCGGGGAGCTGTTTTTT.

This sequence joins TRBV5-1 and TRBJ2-2, with D uncertain. Trimming took 4 bases from V and 1 from J, leaving 8 bases between them. Germline-derived CDR1 and CDR2 are SGHRS and YFSETQ. The CDR3 loop spans 14 amino acids. CDR3 nucleotides: TGCGCCAGCAGCCCGACTGGGAACACCGGGGAGCTGTTTTTT. It encodes CASSPTGNTGELFF.

V usage is TRBV15 and J usage is TRBJ1-2; tentatively, D is TRBD1 (5 bases). V lost 1 base and J lost 5, with 8 bases in between. Germline V gene data show CDR1 as LNHNV and CDR2 as YYDKDF (reference sequence). The CDR3 extends over 13 amino acids. DNA of the CDR3: TGTGCCACCAGCAGAGCCAGGGAATATGGCTACACCTTC. Amino acids: CATSRAREYGYTF.

The rearrangement uses TRBV5-6 and TRBJ2-1; D gene uncertain. Germline V CDR1 and CDR2: SGHDT, YYEEEE. V lost 2 bases to trimming and J lost 6 bases, with 12 bases between them. CDR3 length equals 14 residues. CDR3 bases: TGTGCCAGCAGCTTAGGTACGGGCCTCAATGAGCAGTTCTTC. Amino acid sequence: CASSLGTGLNEQFF.

The rearrangement links TRBV29-1 to TRBJ1-2; 8 bases map to TRBD1. This CDR3 is built from 14 residues. J was trimmed by 8 bases and V by 0 bases; bases with no gene match: 8. The germline V gene encodes CDR1 SQVTM and CDR2 ANQGSEA. The CDR3 nucleotides read TGCAGCGTTGAAGATCCGACAGGGGCGGGAGGCTACACCTTC. Translation gives CSVEDPTGAGGYTF.

The chain uses TRBV10-3 and TRBJ1-3, with D tentatively TRBD1 (5 bases). Trimming shortened V by 9 bases and J by 0 bases, and 12 bases separated the two germline ends. This CDR3 region has 14 residues. In germline, CDR1 is ENHRY, CDR2 SYGVKD. The CDR3 nucleotides are TGTGCCATGACCCGACAGCTCTCTGGAAACACCATATATTTT. It is translated as CAMTRQLSGNTIYF.

A word on this clone: Within the sample, other DNA sequences also encode this same CDR3. The chain combines TRBV19 with TRBJ2-7; TRBD1 matches at 8 bases. The length of the CDR3 is 14 residues. The junction had 5 bases not matched to a gene; V was cut back by 5 bases and J by 2 bases. Germline V CDR1 and CDR2: LNHDA, SQIVND (reference sequence). The CDR3 protein is CASSAGQGPYEQYF. CDR3 nucleotides: TGTGCCAGTAGTGCCGGACAGGGACCCTACGAGCAGTACTTC.

This clone was detected once. The chain couples TRBV11-2 to TRBJ2-7, with D possibly TRBD1 on 5 matching bases. Germline loops: CDR1 SGHAT, CDR2 FQNNGV. The V end was cut by 1 base, the J end by 2 bases, with 12 bases between. CDR3 length: 15 residues. The CDR3 DNA is TGTGCCAGCAGCTTAGTTCGTAGGGGCACCTACGAGCAGTACTTC. The encoded protein is CASSLVRRGTYEQYF.

This clone was observed once. The rearrangement uses TRBV29-1 and TRBJ2-1; a weak D match, TRBD1 (7 bases). V was trimmed by 7 bases and J by 8 bases, leaving 15 bases between them. The CDR3 consists of 12 residues. Germline-derived CDR1 and CDR2 are SQVTM and ANQGSEA. The CDR3 here is CSAQGGGDEQFF. In DNA, the CDR3 is TGCAGCGCTCAGGGGGGTGGCGATGAGCAGTTCTTC.

This clone was counted a few times. J is TRBJ2-7 and V is TRBV10-3; no firm D call. The CDR3 is 16 amino acids. In germline, CDR1 is ENHRY, CDR2 SYGVKD. V dropped 2 bases and J dropped 4 bases, with 18 bases sitting between them. CDR3 amino acids: CAISEPESDPSYEQYF. CDR3 coding DNA: TGTGCCATCAGTGAGCCCGAATCGGACCCGTCGTACGAGCAGTACTTC.

This chain connects TRBV6-5 to TRBJ1-2; no reliable D call. V was pared by 7 bases and J by 1 base, with 13 bases between. CDR1 MNHEY and CDR2 SVGAGI come from the germline V gene. This CDR3 has 14 amino acids. CDR3 loop: CASTPGFGNYGYTF. Written as DNA, the CDR3 is TGTGCCAGCACACCGGGATTCGGTAACTATGGCTACACCTTC.

This chain joins TRBV29-1 and TRBJ2-6, with D perhaps being TRBD1 or TRBD2 (5 bases each). Germline lookup yields CDR1 SQVTM and CDR2 ANQGSEA. The CDR3 totals 16 residues. Deletions cut 4 bases from V and 0 bases from J, with 13 bases between. In DNA, the CDR3 is TGCAGCGTTGCCGGGACGGCAACCTCTGGGGCCAACGTCCTGACTTTC. It is translated as CSVAGTATSGANVLTF.